The 12 T cell receptor beta chains presented below share a single source sample, sequenced in a study of OX40 agonist ivuxolimab in advanced cancers. This table comes from immunoSEQ multiplex PCR, and its TCRdb copy is limited to in-frame clones, with some not included. This sample carries more than 25,000 clones, 85% to 95% of them seen once, and the ten largest clones take 8% to 9.5%. The sequencing here drew on CD4+ or CD8+ T cells sorted from blood, taken in a trial of the OX40 agonist ivuxolimab. The receptors come from an adult with an advanced solid tumor such as melanoma, head and neck, liver or kidney cancer.

The chain joins TRBV23-1 to TRBJ2-7, with 13 bases lining up with TRBD2. TRBV23-1 has ORF status, its function being uncertain. Unmatched junction bases numbered 12, after V lost 2 bases and J lost 2 bases. The CDR3 runs to 19 residues. CDR3 coding DNA: TGCGCCAGCAGTCAACCTGGACTAGCGGGGGCCTATATAACCTACGAGCAGTACTTC. Its protein product is CASSQPGLAGAYITYEQYF.

The gene calls are TRBV7-6 and TRBJ2-7; D is perhaps TRBD1 or TRBD2 (6 bases each). The germline CDR1 and CDR2 sequences are SGHVS and FNYEAQ. This CDR3 contains 14 residues. The V end was cut by 5 bases, the J end by 6 bases, with 17 bases between. This CDR3 reads CASSPVGGASEQYF. CDR3 nucleotide sequence: TGTGCCAGCAGCCCCGTGGGGGGCGCCAGCGAGCAGTACTTC. Filled out from reference TRBV7-6 and TRBJ2-7, the complete variable domain reads GAGVSQSPRYKVTKRGQDVALRCDPISGHVSLYWYRQALGQGPEFLTYFNYEAQQDKSGLPNDRFSAERPEGSISTLTIQRTEQRDSAMYRCASSPVGGASEQYFGPGTRLTVT.

The chain recombines TRBV5-1 with TRBJ2-6; D remains ambiguous. In germline, CDR1 is SGHRS, CDR2 YFSETQ. Trimming removed 3 bases at V and 2 bases at J, with 15 bases between. This CDR3 has 17 residues. The CDR3 nucleotides are TGCGCCAGCAGCTCGACCCAGTTCCAAGCTGGGGCCAACGTCCTGACTTTC. This sequence encodes CASSSTQFQAGANVLTF.

The chain links TRBV4-3 to TRBJ2-7, with 10 bases matching TRBD1. V lost 1 base to trimming and J lost 3 bases; unmatched junction nucleotides: 6. CDR3 length: 16 amino acids. Looked up from germline, CDR1 is LGHNA and CDR2 is YSLEER. This CDR3 is CASSQGLRTGGYEQYF. CDR3 nucleotide sequence: TGCGCCAGCAGCCAAGGGTTGAGGACAGGGGGCTACGAGCAGTACTTC.

This clone was seen once. The CDR3 DNA is TGCGCCAGCAGCCAAGTTCCTCCTGGGGGGTCGAACGGCTACACCTTC. This codes for CASSQVPPGGSNGYTF. The chain couples TRBV4-1 to TRBJ1-2; weak D call: TRBD1 (5 bases). The CDR3 is 16 residues long. Germline CDR1 and CDR2: MGHRA and YSYEKL. Trimming pared 1 base from V and 8 bases from J, leaving 20 bases between.

Worth noting for this clone: The same CDR3 also results from other DNA sequences found in this sample. CDR3 region: CASSLEGQGNTEAFF. In nucleotides, the CDR3 is TGCGCCAGCAGCCTTGAAGGGCAGGGTAACACTGAAGCTTTCTTT. This chain connects TRBV4-1 to TRBJ1-1, with D perhaps TRBD1 (5 bases). Deletions cut 4 bases from V and 2 bases from J, with 14 bases between. This CDR3 spans 15 amino acids. CDR1 is MGHRA, CDR2 YSYEKL, per germline.

The rearrangement links TRBV6-6 to TRBJ2-7, with D uncertain. Trimming shortened V by 5 bases and J by 6 bases, and 14 bases separated the two germline ends. Germline CDR1 is MNHNY and CDR2 is SVGAGI (reference sequence). The CDR3 is 13 amino acids. For the CDR3, the DNA is TGTGCCAGCAGTGATCGAGGTTCAGGCGAGCAGTACTTC. Protein sequence: CASSDRGSGEQYF.

This chain connects TRBV2 to TRBJ2-3, with 7 bases identical to TRBD1. The germline CDR1 and CDR2 sequences are SNHLY and FYNNEI. This CDR3 region has 16 residues. After removal of 6 bases from V and 0 bases from J, the junction contained 9 bases not matched to a gene. The CDR3 nucleotides are TGTGCCAGCAGGGGGACAGTTCTACCCAGCACAGATACGCAGTATTTT. Encoded protein: CASRGTVLPSTDTQYF.

The chain recombines TRBV21-1 with TRBJ1-1. TRBV21-1 is noted as a pseudogene. This CDR3 is 11 amino acids long. In nucleotides, the CDR3 is TGTGCCAGCAGCAAAGCCTGGAGAGCTTTCTTT. It encodes CASSKAWRAFF.

The chain has TRBV5-1 and TRBJ2-1; D not certain. The CDR3 is made up of 15 amino acids. V lost 4 bases and J lost 5, with 16 bases in between. Per the germline V gene, CDR1 is SGHRS and CDR2 is YFSETQ. The chain's CDR3 is CASSPDGISNNEQFF. In nucleotides, the CDR3 is TGCGCCAGCAGCCCGGACGGAATTTCCAACAATGAGCAGTTCTTC.

J is TRBJ2-7 and V is TRBV7-2; the D gene is possibly TRBD1 (6 bases). This CDR3 region has 15 residues. CDR1 is SGHTA, CDR2 FQGNSA, per germline. V was cut by 4 bases and J by 2 bases, with 15 bases left in between. DNA for the CDR3: TGTGCCAGCAGCTACCACAGGGAGTCCCCCTACGAGCAGTACTTC. Translation gives CASSYHRESPYEQYF.

The gene calls are TRBV6-4 and TRBJ2-3; the D is unclear. Between the trimmed V and J ends, which lost 4 bases and 2 bases, there was a span of 7 bases. Germline V CDR1 and CDR2: MRHNA, SNTAGT. This CDR3 has 13 residues. As DNA, the CDR3 is TGTGCCAGCAGTGCAGATGACACAGATACGCAGTATTTT. Translated: CASSADDTDTQYF.